This T cell receptor beta chain stems from a study of vaccination and CD4 T cells after COVID-19. The Oncomine TCR Beta short-read assay was applied to DNA of cultured CD4+ T cells. Using its own MiXCR run on the PCR reads, TCRdb lists one record per CDR3 protein. Of fewer than 20,000 distinct CDR3 sequences detected, roughly 50% appear once; the ten largest clones hold around 33%. Germline assignment: CDR1 SGHNT and CDR2 YYREEE (reference sequence). The CDR3 consists of 14 residues. V was pared by 4 bases and J by 3 bases, with 13 bases between. As for this clonotype: Its antigen is as yet unknown.

The treatment: approximately 11-day PBMC culture with coronavirus spike peptide pools or control peptides (ViraFEST assay). V gene TRBV5-4 combines with J gene TRBJ1-1, with D hard to call. The sample consisted of cultured CD4+ T cells from blood, taken after SARS-CoV-2 vaccination. The TCR originated in a human donor with COVID-19. The CDR3 sequence: CASSVTGAYTEAFF. CDR3 DNA sequence: TGTGCCAGCAGCGTGACTGGAGCGTACACTGAAGCTTTCTTT. The full variable domain, completed using reference TRBV5-4 and TRBJ1-1, is ETGVTQSPTHLIKTRGQQVTLRCSSQSGHNTVSWYQQALGQGPQFIFQYYREEENGRGNFPPRFSGLQFPNYSSELNVNALELDDSALYLCASSVTGAYTEAFFGQGTRLTVV.